These 14 T cell receptor beta chains share one sample of origin, sequenced in a study of shared clonotypes between healthy human individuals. Profiling relied on immunoSEQ multiplex PCR, and the TCRdb table lists in-frame clones only, not all of them. The data contain millions of clones, roughly 92% of them singletons. The material sequenced was naive CD4+ T cells sorted from blood. Specified subset: CD45RA+ positively selected. Every receptor here comes from a man aged 18 to 29 in good health.

This sequence joins TRBV18 and TRBJ1-2; 10 nucleotides match TRBD1. The CDR3 is 15 residues long. Germline CDR1 reads KGHSH; CDR2 reads LQKENI. V shed 4 bases, J shed 7 bases, and the junction held 9 bases outside the gene matches. CDR3 DNA sequence: TGTGCCAGCTCACTAGGTCCGGGACAGGGGTTTGGCTACACCTTC. Translated: CASSLGPGQGFGYTF.

This chain joins TRBV6-5 and TRBJ1-3; no definite D call. The germline V gene has CDR1 MNHEY and CDR2 SVGAGI. The CDR3 runs to 14 residues. V shed 6 bases and J shed 7 bases, with 16 bases lying between them. CDR3 sequence: CASRSPGSGNTIYF. CDR3 nucleotides: TGTGCCAGCAGGTCCCCAGGTAGCGGTAACACCATATATTTT.

This clone was recorded once. The J gene is TRBJ1-1, the V gene TRBV18; a possible D gene is TRBD1 (6 bases). This CDR3 is 15 amino acids long. Germline loops: CDR1 KGHSH, CDR2 LQKENI. Trimming took 3 bases from V and 4 from J, leaving 15 bases between them. The CDR3 DNA reads TGTGCCAGCTCACCGTCGGGGGGCTTGGCCACTGAAGCTTTCTTT. It codes for CASSPSGGLATEAFF.

Worth noting for this clone: Other DNA sequences in the sample encode the same CDR3. The chain couples TRBV6-1 to TRBJ1-2, with a tentative D call TRBD1 (6 bases). The V end lost 2 bases, the J end lost 5 bases, and 12 bases lay between the germline ends. CDR1 and CDR2 from the germline V gene are MNHNS and SASEGT. This CDR3 spans 14 amino acids. CDR3 in DNA: TGTGCCAGCAGTGAACGGGGGGGCGTTTATGGCTACACCTTC. It specifies CASSERGGVYGYTF.

Remarks on this clone: At the DNA level, this CDR3 is encoded by other sequences in the same sample as well. The rearrangement uses TRBV28 and TRBJ1-6; 7 nucleotides line up with TRBD1. The CDR3 is 14 residues long. V lost 6 bases and J lost 7; bases outside the gene matches: 6. Germline values: CDR1 MDHEN, CDR2 SYDVKM. The CDR3 loop reads CASSQGTVNSPLHF. In DNA, the CDR3 is TGTGCCAGCAGCCAAGGGACAGTCAATTCACCCCTCCACTTT.

The J gene is TRBJ2-1, the V gene TRBV7-8; 11 nucleotides line up with TRBD2. V lost 5 bases, J lost 8 bases, and 5 bases stayed unmatched. Germline V gene lookup returns CDR1 SGHVS and CDR2 FQNEAQ. The CDR3 consists of 14 residues. The DNA of the CDR3 is TGTGCCAGCAGCGCATTAGCGGGAGGGGATGAGCAGTTCTTC. Protein: CASSALAGGDEQFF.

This chain uses TRBV28 with TRBJ2-2, with a possible D match to TRBD2 (6 bases). Per germline, CDR1 MDHEN and CDR2 SYDVKM. The CDR3 has 14 amino acids. V lost 6 bases to trimming and J lost 5 bases, with 13 bases between them. This CDR3 reads CASSPRRETGELFF. CDR3 DNA sequence: TGTGCCAGCAGCCCGAGGAGGGAGACCGGGGAGCTGTTTTTT.

The chain has TRBV7-2 and TRBJ1-4; 7 nucleotides align to TRBD1. The CDR3 covers 16 residues. CDR1 is SGHTA and CDR2 is FQGNSA in the germline V gene. J gave up 0 bases and V 4 bases, and 5 bases lay outside the gene matches. Here the CDR3 DNA reads TGTGCCAGCAGCTCGACAGGGAGTGCAACTAATGAAAAACTGTTTTTT. It specifies CASSSTGSATNEKLFF. The whole variable domain, remainder taken from reference TRBV7-2 and TRBJ1-4, is GAGVSQSPSNKVTEKGKDVELRCDPISGHTALYWYRQSLGQGLEFLIYFQGNSAPDKSGLPSDRFSAERTGGSVSTLTIQRTQQEDSAVYLCASSSTGSATNEKLFFGSGTQLSVL.

The V call is TRBV5-1, the J call TRBJ2-5, with 13 nucleotides matching TRBD2. The CDR3 contains 17 residues. Germline V CDR1 and CDR2: SGHRS, YFSETQ. The J segment lost 1 base and the V segment lost 1 base, leaving 4 bases of the junction unmatched. CDR3 in DNA: TGCGCCAGCAGCTTGAAACTAGCGGGAGGGTTCCAAGAGACCCAGTACTTC. This gives the protein CASSLKLAGGFQETQYF.

The chain is built from TRBV19 and TRBJ2-3; D remains unclear. The CDR3 covers 13 residues. Per germline, CDR1 LNHDA and CDR2 SQIVND (reference sequence). The V end lost 4 bases, the J end lost 2 bases, and 7 bases lay between the germline ends. The CDR3 DNA is TGTGCCAGTAGTACCCCCGTCACAGATACGCAGTATTTT. It is translated as CASSTPVTDTQYF.

The rearrangement links TRBV6-5 to TRBJ1-1, with 8 bases lining up with TRBD1. There are 15 residues in the CDR3. Per germline, CDR1 MNHEY and CDR2 SVGAGI. J lost 1 base, V lost 6 bases, and 7 bases had no gene match. CDR3 sequence (DNA): TGTGCCAGCAGAGACAGGACAGGGAGGAACACTGAAGCTTTCTTT. Its translation: CASRDRTGRNTEAFF.

The CDR3: CASSIHSFEAFF. CDR3 sequence (DNA): TGTGCCAGTAGTATACATTCCTTTGAAGCTTTCTTT. J is TRBJ1-1 and V is TRBV19, with D hard to call. Trimming took 2 bases from V and 7 from J, leaving 8 bases between them. The CDR3 length is 12 residues. CDR1 is LNHDA and CDR2 is SQIVND in the germline V gene (reference sequence).

As regards this clone: At the DNA level, this CDR3 is encoded by other sequences in the same sample as well. J is TRBJ2-6 and V is TRBV6-5; 7 bases match TRBD1. Germline V gene lookup returns CDR1 MNHEY and CDR2 SVGAGI. The CDR3 totals 16 residues. Trimming took 0 bases from V and 2 from J; bases not matched to a gene: 1. CDR3 loop: CASSYSGGPGANVLTF. The CDR3 DNA is TGTGCCAGCAGTTACTCAGGGGGCCCTGGGGCCAACGTCCTGACTTTC.

The chain joins TRBV7-8 to TRBJ2-1; 7 bases are shared with TRBD2. The germline V gene encodes CDR1 SGHVS and CDR2 FQNEAQ. J lost 3 bases, V lost 5 bases, and 19 bases had no gene match. This CDR3 has 19 amino acids. The chain's CDR3 is CASSPPWGRLAELYNEQFF. Written as DNA, the CDR3 is TGTGCCAGCAGCCCCCCCTGGGGCAGACTAGCTGAACTCTACAATGAGCAGTTCTTC.